This T cell receptor beta chain was sequenced during a study of regulatory T cells in long-lasting Graves disease. This CDR3 region has 18 residues. From germline, CDR1 is LGHDT and CDR2 YNNKEL (reference sequence). Trimming removed 0 bases from V and 5 bases from J; junction bases left unmatched: 10. Regarding the study as a whole: Persistent cases of Graves' showed reduced TCR diversity relative to newly diagnosed patients. Possibly, accuracy suffered from the small sample size.

Building of the TCR beta libraries involved iRepertoire HTBI primers and Arm-PCR of CDR3 regions. Using its own MiXCR run on the multiplex PCR reads, TCRdb lists one record per CDR3 protein. Of 250,000 to 300,000 distinct CDR3 sequences listed, around 19% are singletons. As for time point: newly diagnosed GD, antithyroid drugs for less than 3 months. PBMC-extracted RNA yielded the TCR library. At least ten counts were recorded for this clonotype. Its antigen is not known. This same sample was also taken into another study, of T cells in Graves' hyperthyroidism and ophthalmopathy. That report notes: Ophthalmopathy was separated from stable hyperthyroidism by a 13 V-J model.

This TCR was recovered from a woman aged 25 to 39 with Graves disease. The sequencing used peripheral blood mononuclear cells (PBMCs), collected at new diagnosis, from a patient treated with antithyroid drugs. The rearrangement links TRBV3-1 to TRBJ2-2; 9 nucleotides line up with TRBD2. DNA of the CDR3: TGTGCCAGCAGCCAAGATGTACCAGCGGGGGGTAAAACCGGGGAGCTGTTTTTT. This gives the protein CASSQDVPAGGKTGELFF.